The rows below give T cell receptor beta chains drawn from one sample of a study of cytomegalovirus exposure and HLA in healthy donors. Profiling relied on immunoSEQ multiplex PCR, and the TCRdb table lists in-frame clones only, not all of them. The repertoire holds about 190,000 clones, with 75% to 90% as singletons. What was sequenced was PBMCs. The receptors were sampled from a man between 25 and 39 years old in good health and CMV-seronegative. Each CDR3 is given with its conserved first and last residue. Fields, in order: clone size, D gene, V gene, J gene, CDR3 DNA, CDR3 protein. The D gene is left open where the match is weak. Some rows mark clone size as missing; the rest say once, few, many or name a class of expanded clone.

clone size: -
D gene: -
V gene: TRBV7-9
J gene: TRBJ1-5
CDR3 DNA: TGTGCCAGCAGCTTAGAGATCGGTCAGCCCCAGCATTTT
CDR3 protein: CASSLEIGQPQHF

clone size: -
D gene: -
V gene: TRBV7-9
J gene: TRBJ2-3
CDR3 DNA: TGTGCCAGCAGCTTAAGGGGCGTTGGGGCAGCCGTTCAGGATACGCAGTATTTT
CDR3 protein: CASSLRGVGAAVQDTQYF

clone size: -
D gene: -
V gene: TRBV6-1
J gene: TRBJ2-7
CDR3 DNA: TGTGCCAGCATACCGCTGAGTGGAGGTTACGAGCAGTACTTC
CDR3 protein: CASIPLSGGYEQYF

clone size: -
D gene: TRBD2
V gene: TRBV4-2
J gene: TRBJ2-7
CDR3 DNA: TGTGCCAGCAGCCCTCAGCGGGGGGGCTACGAGCAGTACTTC
CDR3 protein: CASSPQRGGYEQYF

clone size: -
D gene: TRBD1
V gene: TRBV30
J gene: TRBJ2-1
CDR3 DNA: TGTGCCTGGAGTCCAATGGACAGGGACTACAATGAGCAGTTCTTC
CDR3 protein: CAWSPMDRDYNEQFF

clone size: -
D gene: -
V gene: TRBV28
J gene: TRBJ2-7
CDR3 DNA: TGTGCCAGCAGCTGGTGGCGGGATCCCTACGAGCAGTACTTC
CDR3 protein: CASSWWRDPYEQYF

clone size: -
D gene: -
V gene: TRBV18
J gene: TRBJ2-3
CDR3 DNA: TGTGCCAGCTCCCATCCCGGTACAGATACGCAGTATTTT
CDR3 protein: CASSHPGTDTQYF

clone size: -
D gene: -
V gene: TRBV5-1
J gene: TRBJ2-1
CDR3 DNA: TGCGCCAGCAGCCTTGGGGGGAGTGATGAGCAGTTCTTC
CDR3 protein: CASSLGGSDEQFF

clone size: -
D gene: -
V gene: TRBV19
J gene: TRBJ1-6
CDR3 DNA: TGTGCCAGTAGTATGGGGGGGTTCGGTTCACCCCTCCACTTT
CDR3 protein: CASSMGGFGSPLHF

clone size: -
D gene: TRBD1
V gene: TRBV10-2
J gene: TRBJ1-3
CDR3 DNA: TGCGCCAGCAGGGAACAGGGGACGGCGAACACCATATATTTT
CDR3 protein: CASREQGTANTIYF

clone size: -
D gene: TRBD1
V gene: TRBV7-9
J gene: TRBJ1-2
CDR3 DNA: TGTGCCAGCAGCTGGGACAGGACTAACTATGGCTACACCTTC
CDR3 protein: CASSWDRTNYGYTF

clone size: few
D gene: -
V gene: TRBV4-2
J gene: TRBJ2-2
CDR3 DNA: TGTGCCAGCAGCCAAGTAGCAGGGCTAAACACCGGGGAGCTGTTTTTT
CDR3 protein: CASSQVAGLNTGELFF

clone size: -
D gene: -
V gene: TRBV2
J gene: TRBJ2-1
CDR3 DNA: TGTGCCAGCAGGGACAGATCCTACAATGAGCAGTTCTTC
CDR3 protein: CASRDRSYNEQFF

clone size: -
D gene: -
V gene: TRBV19
J gene: TRBJ2-1
CDR3 DNA: TGTGCCGCTTCCGTCCAGGGGGGTTTGAATGAGCAGTTCTTC
CDR3 protein: CAASVQGGLNEQFF

clone size: -
D gene: TRBD1
V gene: TRBV5-6
J gene: TRBJ1-4
CDR3 DNA: TGTGCCAGCAGCTTTGGAGGACAGGGGGCAACTAATGAAAAACTGTTTTTT
CDR3 protein: CASSFGGQGATNEKLFF

clone size: -
D gene: TRBD1
V gene: TRBV10-3
J gene: TRBJ2-7
CDR3 DNA: TGTGCCACTAATCACCGGGACAGCACCTACGAGCAGTACTTC
CDR3 protein: CATNHRDSTYEQYF

clone size: -
D gene: -
V gene: TRBV10-1
J gene: TRBJ1-1
CDR3 DNA: TGCGCCAGCAGTGAGTCGATTGGGGGGACCCAAGCTTTCTTT
CDR3 protein: CASSESIGGTQAFF